The rows below give T cell receptor beta chains drawn from one sample of a study of blood T cells in healthy people across ages. TCRdb re-called the 5' RACE reads with MiXCR, one entry per CDR3 protein. The repertoire consists of around 780,000 distinct CDR3 sequences, with 56% occurring once and the leading ten covering 20% to 30%. The source material was blood. The receptors originated from a man aged 35-49 years in good health. The CDR3 runs from the conserved cysteine through the conserved F or W. A D gene is named only where the DNA matches it firmly. Clone size is given for some rows only: seen once, a few or many times, or a class if the clone is expanded.

CDR3nt	CDR3aa	d_gene	abundance	j_gene	v_gene
TGTGCCAGCATGACTAGCGGGAGTGAGCAGTTCTTC	CASMTSGSEQFF	TRBD2	NA	TRBJ2-1	TRBV7-8
TGTGCCAGCAGTCGTGCAACGGGGGAAAAACTGTTTTTT	CASSRATGEKLFF	NA	NA	TRBJ1-4	TRBV25-1
TGCGCCAGCAGCAGAATAGGACAGAGCAATGAAAAACTGTTTTTT	CASSRIGQSNEKLFF	NA	NA	TRBJ1-4	TRBV5-1
TGTGCCAGCAGCCAAGAGATCTTGACTAGCGGTAACACCGGGGAGCTGTTTTTT	CASSQEILTSGNTGELFF	TRBD2	once	TRBJ2-2	TRBV14
TGTGCCAGTAGTATGTGGGGCGGTTCCTACGAGCAGTACTTC	CASSMWGGSYEQYF	NA	NA	TRBJ2-7	TRBV19
TGTGCCAGCAGCTTAGACGGGACAGGGGTGGGCAATCAGCCCCAGCATTTT	CASSLDGTGVGNQPQHF	TRBD1	NA	TRBJ1-5	TRBV7-2
TGTGCCAGCACCCTAAGGGACAGAAGCTATGGCTACACCTTC	CASTLRDRSYGYTF	TRBD1	NA	TRBJ1-2	TRBV6-1
TGTGCCAGCAGCCCCCAGGAAGGTGCCCACGATACGCAGTATTTT	CASSPQEGAHDTQYF	NA	NA	TRBJ2-3	TRBV6-2/TRBV6-3
TGTGCCAGCAGCCCGGGACGGGGAATTTGGGATACGCAGTATTTT	CASSPGRGIWDTQYF	NA	NA	TRBJ2-3	TRBV7-2
TGCGCCAGCAGCACCCGGGACAGGGGTCGTCAGTTCTTC	CASSTRDRGRQFF	TRBD1	few	TRBJ2-1	TRBV5-1
TGTGCCAGCAGTCCAGGGACCATCTCTGGGGCCAACGTCCTGACTTTC	CASSPGTISGANVLTF	NA	few	TRBJ2-6	TRBV28
TGCAGCGTTGAAGGTTATTCACAGGGGGACTACAATGAGCAGTTCTTC	CSVEGYSQGDYNEQFF	TRBD1	NA	TRBJ2-1	TRBV29-1
TGTGCCAGCAGCTTATTGGAGGTGGAGACCCAGTACTTC	CASSLLEVETQYF	NA	NA	TRBJ2-5	TRBV5-4
TGTGCCAGCAGGACAGGGGTTCAGCCCCAGCATTTT	CASRTGVQPQHF	TRBD1	NA	TRBJ1-5	TRBV2
TGCAGCGTCCCCCGGGGGACAGGGCGGGAGACCCAGTACTTC	CSVPRGTGRETQYF	TRBD1	NA	TRBJ2-5	TRBV29-1
TGTGCCAGCAGTTACTCCAGTGGGACTAGCGGGAGCCCTGCTAGCTCCTACAATGAGCAGTTCTTC	CASSYSSGTSGSPASSYNEQFF	TRBD2	NA	TRBJ2-1	TRBV6-2/TRBV6-3
TGTGCCAGTATCGTAGGGACGGAGCTGTTTTTT	CASIVGTELFF	NA	NA	TRBJ2-2	TRBV19
TGCAGTGCTAGGGGGGAGGGGCAGGGAGGAACTGAAGCTTTCTTT	CSARGEGQGGTEAFF	NA	NA	TRBJ1-1	TRBV20-1
TGTGCCAGCAGCAAAATAGCGGGAGGCCACTCCTACGAGCAGTACTTC	CASSKIAGGHSYEQYF	TRBD2	NA	TRBJ2-7	TRBV5-5
TGTGCCAGCAGCCAGGGGTACAGTGGGTCCCAGTACTTC	CASSQGYSGSQYF	NA	NA	TRBJ2-5	TRBV27
TGCGCCAGCAGCCCCTCATTGGTGAACACTGAAGCTTTCTTT	CASSPSLVNTEAFF	NA	NA	TRBJ1-1	TRBV4-3
TGTGCCAGCAGCTCCACCTACACTGAAGCTTTCTTT	CASSSTYTEAFF	NA	once	TRBJ1-1	TRBV7-2
TGCAGCGTTGTAGGACTGGGGGAGGACACAGATACGCAGTATTTT	CSVVGLGEDTDTQYF	NA	NA	TRBJ2-3	TRBV29-1
TGCAGTGCTAGAATGATTAACAGGGTCTACGAGCAGTACTTC	CSARMINRVYEQYF	NA	once	TRBJ2-7	TRBV20-1
TGCGCCAGCAGCCAAGAGGGACAGGGCGGAGGGGCTAGAGCTTTCTTT	CASSQEGQGGGARAFF	TRBD1	NA	TRBJ1-1	TRBV4-1
TGTGCCAGCAGCTTAACCAACCGCCAAGAGACCCAGTACTTC	CASSLTNRQETQYF	NA	NA	TRBJ2-5	TRBV7-3
TGCGCCAGCAGCTCGGGGACTATCCCCTCAGCGATGGGAAACTATGGCTACACCTTC	CASSSGTIPSAMGNYGYTF	NA	NA	TRBJ1-2	TRBV5-1
TGTGCCAGCAGCCAAGATGGGACTCCACAAGAGACCCAGTACTTC	CASSQDGTPQETQYF	NA	many	TRBJ2-5	TRBV3-1
TGCACCAGCAGCTTGGTAGGAGCGGGGAAGGCAGAGACCCAGTACTTC	CTSSLVGAGKAETQYF	TRBD2	NA	TRBJ2-5	TRBV5-1
TGCACCCCAGGGGCGAGGGCTTTCTTT	CTPGARAFF	NA	NA	TRBJ1-1	TRBV20-1
TGCGCCAGCGGTCGGGGACAGGGAGGAGAGACCCAGTACTTC	CASGRGQGGETQYF	TRBD1	NA	TRBJ2-5	TRBV5-1
TGCAGCGTTGAAGATGGGCGGGCAGGTTACTTAGCTAACTATGGCTACACCTTC	CSVEDGRAGYLANYGYTF	NA	NA	TRBJ1-2	TRBV29-1
TGCAGTGCACTAGGAGGGACAGGTGAAGCTTTCTTT	CSALGGTGEAFF	TRBD1	NA	TRBJ1-1	TRBV20-1
TGTGCCAGCAGCTTAGCCCCATTAAGCGGGGGTGGGTGGTTCTTC	CASSLAPLSGGGWFF	TRBD2	NA	TRBJ2-1	TRBV7-2
TGTGCCAGCAGTGATGCGGGGGTTATCACAGATACGCAGTATTTT	CASSDAGVITDTQYF	TRBD2	few	TRBJ2-3	TRBV25-1
TGCAGTGCTAGCGCAGCGGGAACCGCCGGCGAGCAGTACTTC	CSASAAGTAGEQYF	TRBD2	few	TRBJ2-7	TRBV20-1
TGTGCCAGCAGCCTCCTGCGGACTACGAGGACCGGGGAGCTGTTTTTT	CASSLLRTTRTGELFF	NA	NA	TRBJ2-2	TRBV7-2
TGTGCCAGCAGGGGCCCCAAATCGAATGAGCAGTTCTTC	CASRGPKSNEQFF	NA	few	TRBJ2-1	TRBV7-9
TGTGCCAGCAGCCAAGGACAAGAGCAGTACTTC	CASSQGQEQYF	NA	NA	TRBJ2-7	TRBV11-3
TGCAGCGTTGAAGGCACCGGAGGACAGACCTTCACCTATGGCTACACCTTC	CSVEGTGGQTFTYGYTF	NA	NA	TRBJ1-2	TRBV29-1
TGTGCCAGCAGCCATTCAAGCGGGGGGTCGTTTCCCAGGGGGCAGTTCTTC	CASSHSSGGSFPRGQFF	TRBD2	few	TRBJ2-1	TRBV3-1
TGTGCCAGCAGCCTAACCAGACGCGAGCAGTACTTC	CASSLTRREQYF	NA	many	TRBJ2-7	TRBV7-9
TGCGCCAGCAGCCCGGGACAGGGGTTCGGTTCTAACTATGGCTACACCTTC	CASSPGQGFGSNYGYTF	TRBD1	once	TRBJ1-2	TRBV5-1
TGCGCCAGCAGCCAAGAGAATCGGGACAATGAGCAGTTCTTC	CASSQENRDNEQFF	NA	NA	TRBJ2-1	TRBV4-3
TGCAGTGCCAATGAAGGGGGCAATGGCTACACCTTC	CSANEGGNGYTF	TRBD1	NA	TRBJ1-2	TRBV20-1
TGTGCCAGCAGTTACGGGACTAGCGGGAGTGACGAGCAGTACTTC	CASSYGTSGSDEQYF	TRBD2	once	TRBJ2-7	TRBV6-2/TRBV6-3
TGCAGTGCTAGCGCGGGGATCTACACAGATACGCAGTATTTT	CSASAGIYTDTQYF	NA	NA	TRBJ2-3	TRBV20-1
TGTGCCAGCAGCCAAGAGGGGCCTGAAAACATTCAGTACTTC	CASSQEGPENIQYF	NA	NA	TRBJ2-4	TRBV3-1
TGTGCCAGCAGTGGACCGGGACAGGGGGCGCGTCAGGGCACAGATACGCAGTATTTT	CASSGPGQGARQGTDTQYF	TRBD1	NA	TRBJ2-3	TRBV28
TGTGCCAGCAGTTACTCCCCCGGGACAGGAGGATCCTACGAGCAGTACTTC	CASSYSPGTGGSYEQYF	TRBD1	NA	TRBJ2-7	TRBV28
TGCGCCAGCAGCCAAATTGACGTGGCCTACGAGCAGTACTTC	CASSQIDVAYEQYF	NA	many	TRBJ2-7	TRBV4-1
TGCAGTGCTAGAGACCTTAGGGGCTCCTATGGCTACACCTTC	CSARDLRGSYGYTF	NA	NA	TRBJ1-2	TRBV20-1